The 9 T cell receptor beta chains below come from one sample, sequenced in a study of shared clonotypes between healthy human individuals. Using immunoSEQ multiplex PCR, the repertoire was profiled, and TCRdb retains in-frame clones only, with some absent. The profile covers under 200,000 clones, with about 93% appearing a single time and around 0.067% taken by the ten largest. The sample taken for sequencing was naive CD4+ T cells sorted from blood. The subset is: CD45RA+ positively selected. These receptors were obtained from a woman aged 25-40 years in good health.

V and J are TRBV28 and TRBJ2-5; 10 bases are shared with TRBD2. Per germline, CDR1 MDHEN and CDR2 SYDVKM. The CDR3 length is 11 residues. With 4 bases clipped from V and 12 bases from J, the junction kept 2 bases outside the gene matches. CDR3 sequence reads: CASSSGLAEYF. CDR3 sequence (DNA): TGTGCCAGCAGTTCTGGACTAGCGGAGTACTTC.

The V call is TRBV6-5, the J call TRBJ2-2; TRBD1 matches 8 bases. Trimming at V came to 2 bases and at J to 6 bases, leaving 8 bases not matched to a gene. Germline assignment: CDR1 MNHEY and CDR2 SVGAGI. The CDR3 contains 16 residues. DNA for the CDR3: TGTGCCAGCAGTTACCAGGGGGCAGGTTACCCCGGGGAGCTGTTTTTT. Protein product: CASSYQGAGYPGELFF.

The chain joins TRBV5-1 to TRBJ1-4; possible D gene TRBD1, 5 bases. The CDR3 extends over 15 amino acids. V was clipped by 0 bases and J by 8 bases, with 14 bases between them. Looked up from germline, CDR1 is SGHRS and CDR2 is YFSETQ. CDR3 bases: TGCGCCAGCAGCTTGGTGCAGGGCATACGGGAAAAACTGTTTTTT. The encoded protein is CASSLVQGIREKLFF.

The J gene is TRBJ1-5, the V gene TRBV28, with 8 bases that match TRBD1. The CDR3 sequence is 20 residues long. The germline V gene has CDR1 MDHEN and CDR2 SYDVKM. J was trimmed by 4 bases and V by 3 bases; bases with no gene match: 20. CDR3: CASSFLGTGVPNLRNQPQHF. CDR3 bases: TGTGCCAGCAGTTTTTTGGGGACAGGAGTACCTAACTTGAGGAATCAGCCCCAGCATTTT.

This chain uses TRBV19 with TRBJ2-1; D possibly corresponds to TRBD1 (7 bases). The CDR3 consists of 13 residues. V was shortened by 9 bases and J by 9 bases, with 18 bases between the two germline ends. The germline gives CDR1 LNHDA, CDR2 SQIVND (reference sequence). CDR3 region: CASGSSQGPEQFF. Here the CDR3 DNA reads TGTGCCAGCGGGAGCTCACAGGGGCCTGAGCAGTTCTTC.

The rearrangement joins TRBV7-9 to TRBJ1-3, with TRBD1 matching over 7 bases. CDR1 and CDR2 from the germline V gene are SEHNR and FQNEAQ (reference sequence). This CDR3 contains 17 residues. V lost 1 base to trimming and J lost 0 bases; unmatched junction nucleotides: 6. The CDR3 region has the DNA TGTGCCAGCAGCTTAGGACAGGGTTTGGGCTCTGGAAACACCATATATTTT. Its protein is CASSLGQGLGSGNTIYF.

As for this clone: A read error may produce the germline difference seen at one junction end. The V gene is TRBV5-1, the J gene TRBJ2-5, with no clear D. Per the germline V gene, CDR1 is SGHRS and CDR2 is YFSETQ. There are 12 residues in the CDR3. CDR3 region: CASRPDQETQYF. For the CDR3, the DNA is TGCGCCAGCAGGCCGGACCAGGAGACCCAGTACTTC. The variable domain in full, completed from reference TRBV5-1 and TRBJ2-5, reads KAGVTQTPRYLIKTRGQQVTLSCSPISGHRSVSWYQQTPGQGLQFLFEYFSETQRNKGNFPGRFSGRQFSNSRSEMNVSTLELGDSALYLCASRPDQETQYFGPGTRLLVL.

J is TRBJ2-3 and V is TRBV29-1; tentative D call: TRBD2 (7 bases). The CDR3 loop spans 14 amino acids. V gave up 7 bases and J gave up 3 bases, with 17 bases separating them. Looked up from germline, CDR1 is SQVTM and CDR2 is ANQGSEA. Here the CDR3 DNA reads TGCAGCGCCACCAGTGCGGGGGCTACAGATACGCAGTATTTT. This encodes CSATSAGATDTQYF.

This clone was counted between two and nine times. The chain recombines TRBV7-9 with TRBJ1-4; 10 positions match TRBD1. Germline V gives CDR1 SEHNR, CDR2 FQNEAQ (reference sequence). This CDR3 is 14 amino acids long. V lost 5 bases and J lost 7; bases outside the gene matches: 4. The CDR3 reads CASSPTGGTEKLFF. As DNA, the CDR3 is TGTGCCAGCAGCCCGACAGGGGGCACTGAAAAACTGTTTTTT.